This T cell receptor (beta chain) derives from a study of shared clonotypes between healthy human individuals. The run depth of the assay was deep. Some clones are missing from TCRdb's copy, which holds only in-frame ones; the method was immunoSEQ multiplex PCR. Of about 680,000 clones listed, 73% are singletons. Source material: memory CD4+ T cells sorted from blood. Subset in this sample: CD45RA-negative fraction. This receptor was taken from a woman in her twenties or thirties in good health.

The DNA for the CDR3 is TGTGCCAGCAGTTCAGCGGGAGGATACACCGGGGAGCTGTTTTTT. It codes for CASSSAGGYTGELFF. The V gene is TRBV4-2, the J gene TRBJ2-2, with 9 bases fitting TRBD2. Germline loops: CDR1 LGHNA, CDR2 YNFKEQ. Trimming cost V 6 bases and J 3 bases; bases outside gene matches: 5. This CDR3 has 15 amino acids.